This T cell receptor (beta chain) stems from a study of synovial regulatory T cells in juvenile arthritis. Overall study: Treatments: a few naive, six or seven methotrexate, one methotrexate plus infliximab, one unknown. Points from the study as a whole: Blood Treg cells that were inflammation-associated showed lower TCR diversity than other blood Treg cells. iaTreg cells shared more CDR3 sequences with synovial Tregs than other blood Tregs did.

Sequencing used immunoSEQ multiplex PCR; TCRdb keeps in-frame clones, though not all of them. The sample data list just under 10,000 clones. The CDR3 runs to 14 residues. DNA is not recorded here. Germline-derived CDR1 and CDR2 are SNHLY and FYNNEI. As concerns this clone: Its target is not known.

V and J are TRBV2 and TRBJ1-5. The source is a donor younger than 30 with juvenile idiopathic arthritis. The sequenced material came from Treg cells from blood. Subset defined: remaining (HLA-DR-negative) circulating blood Treg cells. The CDR3 loop reads CAPEEVGFNQPQHF.